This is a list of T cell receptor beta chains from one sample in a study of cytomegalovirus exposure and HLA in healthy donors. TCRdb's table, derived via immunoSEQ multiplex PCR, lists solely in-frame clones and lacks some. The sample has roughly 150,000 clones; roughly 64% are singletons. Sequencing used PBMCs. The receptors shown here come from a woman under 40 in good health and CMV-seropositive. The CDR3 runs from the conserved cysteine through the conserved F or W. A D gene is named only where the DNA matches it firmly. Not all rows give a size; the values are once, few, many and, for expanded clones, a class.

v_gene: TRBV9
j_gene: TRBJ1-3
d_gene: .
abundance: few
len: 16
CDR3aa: CASSPKRGRRGNTIYF
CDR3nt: TGTGCCAGCAGCCCTAAGCGGGGGCGCCGGGGAAACACCATATATTTT

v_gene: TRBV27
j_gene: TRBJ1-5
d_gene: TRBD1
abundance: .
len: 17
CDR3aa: CASSLTYGTGLNQPQHF
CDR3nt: TGTGCCAGCAGTTTAACCTATGGGACAGGATTAAATCAGCCCCAGCATTTT

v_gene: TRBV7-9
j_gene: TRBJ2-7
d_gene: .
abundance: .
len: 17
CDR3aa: CASSLARVPSEVYEQYF
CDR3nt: TGTGCCAGCAGCTTAGCGCGCGTGCCCAGTGAGGTCTACGAGCAGTACTTC

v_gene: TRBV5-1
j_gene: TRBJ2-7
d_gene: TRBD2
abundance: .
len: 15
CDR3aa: CASSLLSGSSFEQYF
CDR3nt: TGCGCCAGCAGCTTGCTTAGCGGGAGTTCTTTCGAGCAGTACTTC

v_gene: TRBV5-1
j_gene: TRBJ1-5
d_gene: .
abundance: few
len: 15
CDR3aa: CASSLGQGTNQPQHF
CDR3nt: TGCGCCAGCAGCTTGGGTCAGGGGACAAATCAGCCCCAGCATTTT

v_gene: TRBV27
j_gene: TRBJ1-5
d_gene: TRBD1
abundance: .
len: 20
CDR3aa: CASRRIGPGQGRGSNQPQHF
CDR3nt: TGTGCCAGCAGACGTATTGGCCCGGGACAGGGGAGGGGGAGCAATCAGCCCCAGCATTTT

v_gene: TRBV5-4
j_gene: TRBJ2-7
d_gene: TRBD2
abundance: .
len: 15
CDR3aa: CASSSPGTSVYEQYF
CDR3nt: TGTGCCAGCAGCTCGCCCGGGACTAGCGTCTACGAGCAGTACTTC

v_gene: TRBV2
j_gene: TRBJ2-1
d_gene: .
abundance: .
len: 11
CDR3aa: CASSGGDEQFF
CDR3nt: TGTGCCAGCAGTGGGGGGGATGAGCAGTTCTTC

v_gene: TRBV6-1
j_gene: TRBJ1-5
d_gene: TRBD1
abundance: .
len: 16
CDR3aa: CASTEQTGMGNQPQHF
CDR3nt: TGTGCCAGCACTGAGCAGACAGGGATGGGCAATCAGCCCCAGCATTTT

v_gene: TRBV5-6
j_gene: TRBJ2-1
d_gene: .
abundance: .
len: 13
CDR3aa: CASSLFLYNEQFF
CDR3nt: TGTGCCAGCAGCTTATTCTTATACAATGAGCAGTTCTTC

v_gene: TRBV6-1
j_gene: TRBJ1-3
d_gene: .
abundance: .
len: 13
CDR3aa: CASSPEVGNTIYF
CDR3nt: TGTGCCAGCAGCCCTGAGGTTGGAAACACCATATATTTT

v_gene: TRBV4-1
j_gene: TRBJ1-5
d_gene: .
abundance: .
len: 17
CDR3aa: CASSLNARDGVNQPQHF
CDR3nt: TGCGCCAGCAGCCTCAACGCTAGAGACGGTGTGAATCAGCCCCAGCATTTT

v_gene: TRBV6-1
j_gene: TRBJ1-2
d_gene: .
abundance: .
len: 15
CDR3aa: CASHRSRVPNYGYTF
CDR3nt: TGTGCCAGCCACCGATCCAGGGTCCCTAACTATGGCTACACCTTC

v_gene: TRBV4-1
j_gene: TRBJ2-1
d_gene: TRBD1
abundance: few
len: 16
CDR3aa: CASSQRQGGLRNEQFF
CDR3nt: TGCGCCAGCAGCCAAAGACAGGGTGGGTTGAGGAATGAGCAGTTCTTC

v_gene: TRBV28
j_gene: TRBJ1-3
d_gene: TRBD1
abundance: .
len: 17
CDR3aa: CASSLMRTGSSGNTIYF
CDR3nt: TGTGCCAGCAGTTTAATGCGGACAGGGTCCTCAGGAAACACCATATATTTT

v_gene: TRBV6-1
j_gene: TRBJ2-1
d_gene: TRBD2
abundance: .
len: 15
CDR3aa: CASRLQRETHNEQFF
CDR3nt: TGTGCCAGCAGACTACAGCGGGAGACCCACAATGAGCAGTTCTTC

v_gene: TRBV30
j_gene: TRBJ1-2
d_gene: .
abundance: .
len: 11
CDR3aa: CAWLDGYGYTF
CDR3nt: TGTGCCTGGCTAGATGGATATGGCTACACCTTC

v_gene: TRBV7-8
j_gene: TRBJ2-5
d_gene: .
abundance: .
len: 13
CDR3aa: CASSLGARETQYF
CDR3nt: TGTGCCAGCAGCTTGGGGGCCCGGGAGACCCAGTACTTC

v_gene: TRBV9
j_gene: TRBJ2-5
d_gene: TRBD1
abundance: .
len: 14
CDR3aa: CASSSRGKGETQYF
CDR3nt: TGTGCCAGCAGCTCCAGGGGGAAGGGGGAGACCCAGTACTTC

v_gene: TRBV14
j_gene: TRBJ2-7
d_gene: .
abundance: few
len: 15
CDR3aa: CASSPWGLSSYEQYF
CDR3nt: TGTGCCAGCAGCCCGTGGGGACTGAGCTCCTACGAGCAGTACTTC

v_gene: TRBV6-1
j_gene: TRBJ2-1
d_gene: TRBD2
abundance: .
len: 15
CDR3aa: CASRQGLASYNEQFF
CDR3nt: TGTGCCAGCAGACAGGGACTAGCGAGTTACAATGAGCAGTTCTTC

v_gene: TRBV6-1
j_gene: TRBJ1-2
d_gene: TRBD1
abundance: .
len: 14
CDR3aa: CASSLRTGFGGYTF
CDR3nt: TGTGCCAGCAGTCTCCGGACAGGTTTTGGAGGCTACACCTTC

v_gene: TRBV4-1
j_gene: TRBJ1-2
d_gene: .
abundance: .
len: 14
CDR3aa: CASRATGILYGYTF
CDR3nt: TGCGCCAGCAGGGCTACAGGGATCCTCTATGGCTACACCTTC

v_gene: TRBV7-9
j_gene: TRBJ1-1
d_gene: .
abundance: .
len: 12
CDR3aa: CATRWGGTEAFF
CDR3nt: TGTGCCACCCGTTGGGGAGGCACTGAAGCTTTCTTT

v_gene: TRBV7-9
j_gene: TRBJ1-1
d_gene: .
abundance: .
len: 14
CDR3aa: CASSLPTAGVVAFF
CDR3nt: TGTGCCAGCAGCTTACCTACCGCAGGGGTAGTGGCTTTCTTT

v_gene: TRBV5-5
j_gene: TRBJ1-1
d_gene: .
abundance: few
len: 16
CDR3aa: CASNFRLQGANTEAFF
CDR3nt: TGTGCCAGCAACTTTCGACTACAGGGTGCGAACACTGAAGCTTTCTTT

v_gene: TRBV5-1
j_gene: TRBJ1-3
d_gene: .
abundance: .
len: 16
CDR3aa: CASSLEPGRLGNTIYF
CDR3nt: TGCGCCAGCAGCTTGGAGCCAGGGAGGCTTGGAAACACCATATATTTT

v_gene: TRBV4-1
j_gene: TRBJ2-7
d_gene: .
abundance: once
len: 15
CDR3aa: CASSQGHASSYEQYF
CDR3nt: TGCGCCAGCAGCCAGGGGCACGCTAGCTCCTACGAGCAGTACTTC

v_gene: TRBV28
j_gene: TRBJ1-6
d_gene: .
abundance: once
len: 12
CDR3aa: CASGNSGDPLHF
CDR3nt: TGTGCCAGCGGAAATTCGGGTGATCCCCTCCACTTT

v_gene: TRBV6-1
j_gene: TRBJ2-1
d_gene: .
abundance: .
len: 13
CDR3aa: CASSESGVYEQFF
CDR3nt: TGTGCCAGCAGTGAAAGCGGTGTCTATGAGCAGTTCTTC

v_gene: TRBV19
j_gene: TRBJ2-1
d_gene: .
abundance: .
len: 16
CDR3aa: CASSRLGRASYNEQFF
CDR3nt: TGTGCCAGTAGTCGACTCGGGAGAGCCTCCTACAATGAGCAGTTCTTC

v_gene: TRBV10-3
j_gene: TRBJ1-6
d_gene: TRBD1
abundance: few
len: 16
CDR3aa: CAIRKGAGDSNSPLHF
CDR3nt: TGTGCCATCAGGAAGGGGGCAGGTGATAGTAATTCACCCCTCCACTTT

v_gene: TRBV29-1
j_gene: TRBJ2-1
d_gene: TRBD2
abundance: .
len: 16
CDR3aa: CSVALTSGSSYNEQFF
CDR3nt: TGCAGCGTGGCCCTTACTAGCGGGAGCTCCTACAATGAGCAGTTCTTC

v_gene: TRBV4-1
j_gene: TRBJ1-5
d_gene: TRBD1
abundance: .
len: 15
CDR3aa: CASSRQGEGSSPQHF
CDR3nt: TGCGCCAGCAGCCGACAGGGCGAGGGCTCTTCGCCCCAGCATTTT

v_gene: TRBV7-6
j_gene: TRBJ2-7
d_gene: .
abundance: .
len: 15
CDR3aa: CASSPWTGRLGEQYF
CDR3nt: TGTGCCAGCAGCCCTTGGACGGGGAGGCTCGGCGAGCAGTACTTC